This entry describes one TCR beta chain. This sample stems from a study of Ad26.COV2.S vaccination and SARS-CoV-2 variants. Study in general: Intramuscular Ad26.COV2.S at 5x10^10 or 1x10^11 viral particles.

Stated treatment: some 19 received Ad26.COV2.S at low or high dose, single or two shots; several received placebo; per-sample allocation not given. Day 63 after the first injection of vaccine or placebo was the sampling time. The donor's status was that of an adult aged 18-55 years in Boston. Sequenced by immunoSEQ multiplex PCR; TCRdb stores in-frame clones only, minus some. The data hold roughly 400,000 clones, with 90% observed a single time. The clonotype was recovered from a person aged 18 to 59 who received the Ad26.COV2.S COVID-19 vaccine or a placebo. Sequencing used peripheral blood, obtained in a trial of Ad26.COV2.S vaccine versus placebo.

In DNA form, the CDR3 reads TGTGCCAGCAGCTTAGGGCGCAGGTCCAGCAATCAGCCCCAGCATTTT. Translating it yields CASSLGRRSSNQPQHF. The chain is built from TRBV7-2 and TRBJ1-5; D ambiguous. CDR1 SGHTA and CDR2 FQGNSA come from the germline V gene. This CDR3 is built from 16 residues. Trimming shortened V by 1 base and J by 1 base, and 11 bases separated the two germline ends.